The clone carrying this T cell receptor (beta chain) was detected only a few times. The entry originates in a study of blood T cell repertoires in COVID-19. Germline V gene data show CDR1 as KGHSH and CDR2 as LQKENI. V lost 2 bases and J 0 bases, leaving 11 bases between the germline ends. The CDR3 totals 15 residues. Profiled with immunoSEQ multiplex PCR; TCRdb holds only in-frame clones, not every one. The data contain more than 200,000 clones, about 83% of them singletons. Input material: peripheral blood. The receptor was derived from a woman aged 35 to 49 with active or convalescent COVID-19. The genes are TRBV18 and TRBJ2-7; the D gene is possibly TRBD2 (5 bases). The CDR3 nucleotides are TGTGCCAGCTCACCAGCGGTAGCGCACTCCTACGAGCAGTACTTC. Translating gives CASSPAVAHSYEQYF. The complete variable domain, with remaining parts taken from reference TRBV18 and TRBJ2-7, reads NAGVMQNPRHLVRRRGQEARLRCSPMKGHSHVYWYRQLPEEGLKFMVYLQKENIIDESGMPKERFSAEFPKEGPSILRIQQVVRGDSAAYFCASSPAVAHSYEQYFGPGTRLTVT.